Presented here are 32 T cell receptor beta chains from one specimen sequenced in a study of T-cell reconstitution after alpha-beta-depleted transplantation in children. Preparation of the TCRbeta library used unique molecular identifiers. Via MiXCR, TCRdb re-called the PCR reads, giving one row per CDR3 protein. The sample consists of roughly 500,000 distinct CDR3 sequences, around 19% of them appearing once. Here the sequenced sample was PBMCs from the stem cell graft donor, taken from the stem cell graft. These receptors were obtained from a human donor who donated a stem cell graft to a child with acute lymphoblastic leukemia.

This chain joins TRBV6-4 and TRBJ2-1; 10 bases align to TRBD2. The CDR3 is made up of 14 amino acids. CDR1 is MRHNA and CDR2 is SNTAGT in the germline V gene. The trim removed 3 bases at V and 10 bases at J, leaving 6 bases unmatched. The CDR3 nucleotides are TGTGCCAGCAGTGAAGAGCGGGAGGGCCCGGAGCAGTTCTTC. Its protein product is CASSEEREGPEQFF.

The chain has TRBV20-1 and TRBJ2-5; the D gene is possibly TRBD2 (5 bases). Germline V gives CDR1 DFQATT, CDR2 SNEGSKA (reference sequence). Trimming shortened V by 5 bases and J by 1 base, and 8 bases separated the two germline ends. The CDR3 consists of 12 residues. CDR3 sequence: CSAPRGQETQYF. CDR3 bases: TGCAGTGCTCCCCGGGGCCAAGAGACCCAGTACTTC.

This sequence joins TRBV9 and TRBJ2-3, with D perhaps matching TRBD1 or TRBD2 (5 bases each). V lost 0 bases and J lost 0, with 8 bases in between. This CDR3 region has 15 residues. Germline values: CDR1 SGDLS, CDR2 YYNGEE. CDR3 bases: TGTGCCAGCAGCGTAGGGTGGGGGAGCACAGATACGCAGTATTTT. Translation gives CASSVGWGSTDTQYF.

This clonotype was seen only a few times. The rearrangement joins TRBV5-1 to TRBJ2-2; 13 bases map to TRBD2. Trimming removed 2 bases from V and 6 bases from J; junction bases left unmatched: 13. This CDR3 is built from 19 residues. Germline V CDR1 and CDR2: SGHRS, YFSETQ. Written as DNA, the CDR3 is TGCGCCAGCAGCTTCTCAGTCCTAGGACTAGCGGGAGAGGCCGGGGAGCTGTTTTTT. This gives the protein CASSFSVLGLAGEAGELFF.

The chain carries TRBV27 and TRBJ2-1; TRBD2 matches 10 bases. The CDR3 length is 14 residues. Germline trimming cut 1 base from V and 8 bases from J; bases unmatched to any gene: 2. Germline V gives CDR1 MNHEY, CDR2 SMNVEV (reference sequence). The CDR3 DNA sequence: TGTGCCAGCAGTTTATGGGGGACTAGCGATGAGCAGTTCTTC. As protein: CASSLWGTSDEQFF.

This clonotype has a handful of counts. The V gene is TRBV4-2, the J gene TRBJ2-4, with 11 bases fitting TRBD2. The V and J ends lost 2 bases and 0 bases, in that order; junction bases with no gene match: 9. The CDR3 is 19 residues long. Germline V lookup: CDR1 LGHNA, CDR2 YNFKEQ. The CDR3 region has the DNA TGTGCCAGCAGCCAAAAACTAGCGGGAGAGGGATTAGCCAAAAACATTCAGTACTTC. It is translated as CASSQKLAGEGLAKNIQYF.

This chain joins TRBV6-2 or TRBV6-3 and TRBJ2-7, with 11 bases matching TRBD2. The CDR3 has 18 residues. The V segment lost 6 bases and the J segment 4 bases; nucleotides outside the gene matches: 17. CDR1 MNHEY and CDR2 SVGEGT come from the germline V gene. This CDR3 is CASRPTPGLAETPYEQYF. The CDR3 DNA reads as TGTGCCAGCAGACCCACTCCGGGACTAGCGGAGACTCCTTACGAGCAGTACTTC.

This clonotype has just a few counts. The rearrangement links TRBV29-1 to TRBJ2-7, with D possibly matching TRBD1 (5 bases). This CDR3 has 12 amino acids. Trimming took 4 bases from V and 6 from J, leaving 13 bases between them. Germline values: CDR1 SQVTM, CDR2 ANQGSEA. CDR3 nucleotide sequence: TGCAGCGTTGTGCGGCAGGGAAGCGAGCAGTACTTC. It translates to CSVVRQGSEQYF.

The V and J genes are TRBV6-8 and TRBJ1-1, with TRBD1 matching 7 bases. The CDR3 length is 19 residues. Germline V gene sequence: CDR1 MNHGY, CDR2 SAAAGT. J lost 4 bases, V lost 2 bases, and 19 bases had no gene match. CDR3 DNA: TGTGCCAGCAGTTACGGGTTCAGTAAGGAGACAGGGTGGACCACTGAAGCTTTCTTT. This translates into CASSYGFSKETGWTTEAFF.

The table lists this clonotype with a few counts. V gene TRBV19 combines with J gene TRBJ2-5, with a possible D match to TRBD2 (5 bases). V was trimmed by 5 bases and J by 4 bases, leaving 11 bases between them. The CDR3 spans 13 residues. Germline loops: CDR1 LNHDA, CDR2 SQIVND (reference sequence). CDR3 nucleotides: TGTGCCAGTAGTCCGATAAGCGGAGAGACCCAGTACTTC. It specifies CASSPISGETQYF.

Only a few counts were recorded for this clonotype. The chain links TRBV5-1 to TRBJ2-3; the D is unclear. The germline V gene encodes CDR1 SGHRS and CDR2 YFSETQ. Trimming cost V 4 bases and J 3 bases, with 15 bases left between them. The CDR3 length is 15 residues. CDR3 loop: CASSPSYASTDTQYF. The CDR3 nucleotides are TGCGCCAGCAGCCCTAGTTACGCCTCGACAGATACGCAGTATTTT. The variable domain in full, with the rest retrieved from reference TRBV5-1 and TRBJ2-3, is KAGVTQTPRYLIKTRGQQVTLSCSPISGHRSVSWYQQTPGQGLQFLFEYFSETQRNKGNFPGRFSGRQFSNSRSEMNVSTLELGDSALYLCASSPSYASTDTQYFGPGTRLTVL.

Only a few counts were recorded for this clonotype. The chain has TRBV19 and TRBJ2-7; 8 bases are shared with TRBD1. The length of the CDR3 is 15 residues. V shed 4 bases and J 0 bases; nucleotides not matched to a gene: 5. Germline-derived CDR1 and CDR2 are LNHDA and SQIVND (reference sequence). The CDR3 nucleotides are TGTGCCAGTAGTACAGGAGGGACAGGCTCCTACGAGCAGTACTTC. Translated, it gives CASSTGGTGSYEQYF.

The V gene is TRBV20-1, the J gene TRBJ2-2; 13 nucleotides agree with TRBD2. Per germline, CDR1 DFQATT and CDR2 SNEGSKA (reference sequence). V shed 5 bases and J 5 bases; nucleotides not matched to a gene: 11. CDR3 length: 17 amino acids. The CDR3 loop is CSAGGIPGLAGTGELFF. The CDR3 region has the DNA TGCAGTGCTGGGGGAATACCGGGACTAGCGGGAACCGGGGAGCTGTTTTTT.

This clonotype was picked up a small number of times. This chain links TRBV7-7 with TRBJ2-1, with 10 nucleotides matching TRBD1. The V and J ends lost 5 bases and 5 bases, in that order; junction bases with no gene match: 12. The CDR3 spans 17 residues. From germline, CDR1 is SSHAT and CDR2 FNYEAQ (reference sequence). DNA for the CDR3: TGTGCCAGCAGCCCGGACAGGGGGGAGAGCCTAAACAATGAGCAGTTCTTC. It is translated as CASSPDRGESLNNEQFF.

Many counts were recorded for this clonotype. CDR3 DNA sequence: TGCAGTGCTAGAGAGGCTTGGGGGCTACGGAGTGTCACCGGGGAGCTGTTTTTT. Its protein product is CSAREAWGLRSVTGELFF. The chain employs TRBV20-1 and TRBJ2-2; TRBD1 might be the D (6 bases). The V gene's germline CDR1 is DFQATT and CDR2 SNEGSKA (reference sequence). Trimming stripped 0 bases from V and 4 bases from J, with 21 bases between. There are 18 residues in the CDR3.

The chain employs TRBV7-9 and TRBJ2-7; 8 bases are a match to TRBD2. Germline CDR1 is SEHNR and CDR2 is FQNEAQ (reference sequence). J gave up 0 bases and V 2 bases, and 6 bases lay outside the gene matches. The CDR3 contains 16 residues. The CDR3 DNA sequence: TGTGCCAGCAGCTTACCGACGGGAGGGATCTCCTACGAGCAGTACTTC. Its translation is CASSLPTGGISYEQYF.

The gene calls are TRBV5-1 and TRBJ2-2; tentative D call: TRBD2 (6 bases). The V gene lost 0 bases and the J gene lost 7 bases, with 13 bases spanning the gap. Germline V CDR1 and CDR2: SGHRS, YFSETQ. The CDR3 covers 15 residues. The CDR3 nucleotides are TGCGCCAGCAGCTTGGTCTCTAGCGAAGGCGGGGAGCTGTTTTTT. Protein product: CASSLVSSEGGELFF.

The chain combines TRBV15 with TRBJ2-7, with 13 bases that match TRBD2. Germline-derived CDR1 and CDR2 are LNHNV and YYDKDF (reference sequence). The CDR3 runs to 18 residues. The V segment lost 0 bases and the J segment 2 bases; nucleotides outside the gene matches: 7. CDR3 in DNA: TGTGCCACCAGCAGAGAAGGGACTAGCGGGAAGGGCGCCTACGAGCAGTACTTC. Its protein product is CATSREGTSGKGAYEQYF.

This sequence joins TRBV20-1 and TRBJ2-2; D is uncertain. Germline lookup yields CDR1 DFQATT and CDR2 SNEGSKA (reference sequence). Trimming pared 2 bases from V and 4 bases from J, leaving 14 bases between. This CDR3 contains 15 residues. The CDR3 sequence: CSARNHAGPTGELFF. The CDR3 nucleotides read TGCAGTGCTAGAAATCATGCAGGCCCCACCGGGGAGCTGTTTTTT.

The chain joins TRBV29-1 to TRBJ2-7; D is possibly TRBD2 (5 bases). Germline CDR1 and CDR2: SQVTM and ANQGSEA. Trimming stripped 6 bases from V and 7 bases from J, with 13 bases between. The CDR3 has 11 amino acids. The CDR3 sequence: CSVRNSGEQYF. Written as DNA, the CDR3 is TGCAGCGTCCGAAACTCGGGGGAGCAGTACTTC.

This clonotype turned up a few times. V is TRBV4-1 and J is TRBJ1-2; 9 bases are a match to TRBD1. V shed 6 bases and J 4 bases; nucleotides not matched to a gene: 9. CDR1 is MGHRA and CDR2 is YSYEKL in the germline V gene. This CDR3 region has 15 residues. For the CDR3, the DNA is TGCGCCAGCAGGCCAATCGGACAGGGGAGCTATGGCTACACCTTC. The encoded protein is CASRPIGQGSYGYTF.

This chain uses TRBV5-1 with TRBJ1-1; 7 bases line up with TRBD1. The CDR3 has 15 residues. After removal of 4 bases from V and 1 base from J, the junction contained 7 bases not matched to a gene. The germline gives CDR1 SGHRS, CDR2 YFSETQ. CDR3 amino acids: CASSLPGQANTEAFF. CDR3 sequence (DNA): TGCGCCAGCAGCCTTCCAGGACAGGCGAACACTGAAGCTTTCTTT.

As regards this clonotype: One junction end disagrees with the germline gene, perhaps due to a read error. This chain joins TRBV29-1 and TRBJ2-7; 12 bases align to TRBD2. Germline CDR1 SQVTM, CDR2 ANQGSEA. CDR3 length equals 12 residues. CDR3 residues: CSVRTSGNDQYF. Here the CDR3 DNA reads TGCAGCGTACGGACTAGCGGGAACGACCAGTACTTC.

The V and J genes are TRBV20-1 and TRBJ2-7; TRBD2 aligns across 8 bases. The CDR3 is 14 residues long. Germline loops: CDR1 DFQATT, CDR2 SNEGSKA (reference sequence). J gave up 5 bases and V 3 bases, and 9 bases lay outside the gene matches. Here the CDR3 DNA reads TGCAGTGCTAGCCGAAGCGGGAGTCGGCACGAGCAGTACTTC. It translates to CSASRSGSRHEQYF.

This clonotype has only a few counts. The genes are TRBV5-1 and TRBJ2-7; TRBD2 matches at 7 bases. The CDR3 extends over 15 amino acids. CDR1 is SGHRS and CDR2 is YFSETQ in the germline V gene. J lost 0 bases, V lost 0 bases, and 3 bases had no gene match. The DNA of the CDR3 is TGCGCCAGCAGCTTGGATCCTAGCGGCTCCTACGAGCAGTACTTC. Amino acids: CASSLDPSGSYEQYF.

In this sample, this clonotype turned up a few times. The chain has TRBV7-3 and TRBJ2-2; D uncertain. V was shortened by 1 base and J by 1 base, with 1 base between the two germline ends. The V gene's germline CDR1 is SGHTA and CDR2 FQGTGA. CDR3 length: 13 amino acids. The CDR3 DNA follows: TGTGCCAGCAGCTTAATGAACACCGGGGAGCTGTTTTTT. Residues: CASSLMNTGELFF.

This clonotype was seen once. Written as DNA, the CDR3 is TGTGCCAGTAGTTTAGGACTAGCGGGAGAAAGAGGACAACAAGAGACCCAGTACTTC. This gives the protein CASSLGLAGERGQQETQYF. The rearrangement joins TRBV19 to TRBJ2-5; the match to TRBD2 covers 13 bases. V lost 5 bases, J lost 2 bases, and 14 bases stayed unmatched. This CDR3 is 19 amino acids long. Germline V gene sequence: CDR1 LNHDA, CDR2 SQIVND (reference sequence).

The chain is built from TRBV5-1 and TRBJ1-1; no clear D. This CDR3 is 13 amino acids long. Germline CDR1 reads SGHRS; CDR2 reads YFSETQ. V was pared by 4 bases and J by 4 bases, with 11 bases between. The DNA for the CDR3 is TGCGCCAGCAGCATCCGAGAGGCCACTGAAGCTTTCTTT. Its translation: CASSIREATEAFF.

This clonotype was counted ten times or more. This chain joins TRBV13 and TRBJ2-7, with TRBD2 matching 9 bases. Germline V gene data show CDR1 as PRHDT and CDR2 as FYEKMQ (reference sequence). With 3 bases clipped from V and 3 bases from J, the junction kept 3 bases outside the gene matches. The CDR3 contains 14 residues. In DNA, the CDR3 is TGTGCCAGCAGCTTGGGCGGGAGGGTCTACGAGCAGTACTTC. Its protein is CASSLGGRVYEQYF.

The chain employs TRBV5-6 and TRBJ2-7; 9 positions agree with TRBD2. CDR1 SGHDT and CDR2 YYEEEE come from the germline V gene. V lost 0 bases to trimming and J lost 3 bases; unmatched junction nucleotides: 4. This CDR3 is built from 15 residues. The CDR3, as DNA: TGTGCCAGCAGCTTGGGACTAGCGGTCGTCTACGAGCAGTACTTC. Its translation: CASSLGLAVVYEQYF.

V and J are TRBV11-2 and TRBJ2-3; TRBD2 matches 15 bases. The CDR3 sequence is 18 residues long. The V gene's germline CDR1 is SGHAT and CDR2 FQNNGV. V lost 4 bases to trimming and J lost 8 bases; unmatched junction nucleotides: 13. CDR3 amino acids: CASSSQMGTSGRSSTQYF. The CDR3 bases are TGTGCCAGCAGCTCCCAAATGGGGACTAGCGGGAGGTCCAGTACGCAGTATTTT.

The V and J genes are TRBV4-1 and TRBJ1-3; D is uncertain. The V and J ends lost 0 bases and 2 bases respectively, with 20 bases between them. Germline V gene lookup returns CDR1 MGHRA and CDR2 YSYEKL. The CDR3 contains 19 residues. CDR3 amino acids: CASSQERTERVYAGNTIYF. The CDR3 nucleotides read TGCGCCAGCAGCCAAGAAAGAACGGAGAGAGTTTATGCTGGAAACACCATATATTTT.